The present T cell receptor (beta chain) was sequenced within a study of blood T cell repertoires in COVID-19. The protocol was immunoSEQ multiplex PCR, while the TCRdb copy is restricted to in-frame clones and leaves out a portion. The sample carries approximately 290,000 clones, about 90% recorded once. CDR1 and CDR2 (germline): SQVTM, ANQGSEA. The CDR3 totals 12 residues. V shed 4 bases and J shed 7 bases, with 13 bases lying between them. This clonotype originated in a woman aged 30 to 39 with COVID-19, enrolled during active disease. Sequencing was done on a sample of peripheral blood. The chain employs TRBV29-1 and TRBJ1-2; tentatively, D is TRBD1 (6 bases). The CDR3 DNA reads as TGCAGCGTTGGAGGACAGTTCGGTGGCTACACCTTC. Protein product: CSVGGQFGGYTF.